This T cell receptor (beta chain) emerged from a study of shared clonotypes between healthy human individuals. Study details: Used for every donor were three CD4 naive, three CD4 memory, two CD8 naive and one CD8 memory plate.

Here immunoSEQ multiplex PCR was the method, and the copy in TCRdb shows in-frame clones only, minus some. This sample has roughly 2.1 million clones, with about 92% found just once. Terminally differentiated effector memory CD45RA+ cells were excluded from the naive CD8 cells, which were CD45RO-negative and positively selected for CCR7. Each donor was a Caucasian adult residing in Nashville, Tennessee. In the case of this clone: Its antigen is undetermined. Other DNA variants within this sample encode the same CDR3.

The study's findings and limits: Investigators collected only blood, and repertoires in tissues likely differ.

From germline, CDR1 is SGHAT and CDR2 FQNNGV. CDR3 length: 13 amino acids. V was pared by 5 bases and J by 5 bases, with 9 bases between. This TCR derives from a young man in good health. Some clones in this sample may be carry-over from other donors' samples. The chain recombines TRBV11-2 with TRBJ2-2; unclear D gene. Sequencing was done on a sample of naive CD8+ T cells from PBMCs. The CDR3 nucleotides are TGTGCCAGCAGCCCTAGACGGACCGGGGAGCTGTTTTTT. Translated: CASSPRRTGELFF.